This T cell receptor beta chain was obtained from a study of control samples from healthy donors and cancer patients. Per germline, CDR1 MRHNA and CDR2 SNTAGT. V lost 3 bases, J lost 6 bases, and 16 bases lay in between. CDR3 length: 15 residues. The protocol was immunoSEQ multiplex PCR, while the TCRdb copy is restricted to in-frame clones and leaves out a portion. Of 100,000 to 110,000 clones listed, over 75% are singletons. This sequence joins TRBV6-4 and TRBJ2-3, with a weak D call TRBD1 (5 bases). Input material: blood. The receptor was isolated from a woman in her forties or fifties in good health. Written as DNA, the CDR3 is TGTGCCAGCAGTGAACGGGCGGTAACAGGTGATACGCAGTATTTT. As protein: CASSERAVTGDTQYF.